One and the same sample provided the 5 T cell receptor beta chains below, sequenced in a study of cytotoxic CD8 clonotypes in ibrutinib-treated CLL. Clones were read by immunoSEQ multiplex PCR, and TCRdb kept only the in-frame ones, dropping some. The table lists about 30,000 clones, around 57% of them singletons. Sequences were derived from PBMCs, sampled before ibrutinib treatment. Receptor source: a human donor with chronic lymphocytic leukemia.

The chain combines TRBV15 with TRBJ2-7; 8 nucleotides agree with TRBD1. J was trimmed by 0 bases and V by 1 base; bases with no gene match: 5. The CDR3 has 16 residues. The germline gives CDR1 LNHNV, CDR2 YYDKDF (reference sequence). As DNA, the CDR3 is TGTGCCACCAGCAGAGGGGACAGGTCAACCTCCTACGAGCAGTACTTC. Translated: CATSRGDRSTSYEQYF.

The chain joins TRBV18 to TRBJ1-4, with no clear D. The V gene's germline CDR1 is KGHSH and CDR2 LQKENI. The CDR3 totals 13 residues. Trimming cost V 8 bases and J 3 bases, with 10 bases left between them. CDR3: CASRTNSNEKLFF. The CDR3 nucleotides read TGTGCCAGCCGAACAAATTCTAATGAAAAACTGTTTTTT.

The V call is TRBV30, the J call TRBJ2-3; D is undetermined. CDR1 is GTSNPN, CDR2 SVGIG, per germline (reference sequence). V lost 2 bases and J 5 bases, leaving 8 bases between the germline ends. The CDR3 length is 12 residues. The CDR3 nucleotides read TGTGCCTGGAGTCCGACCGGAGATACGCAGTATTTT. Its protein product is CAWSPTGDTQYF.

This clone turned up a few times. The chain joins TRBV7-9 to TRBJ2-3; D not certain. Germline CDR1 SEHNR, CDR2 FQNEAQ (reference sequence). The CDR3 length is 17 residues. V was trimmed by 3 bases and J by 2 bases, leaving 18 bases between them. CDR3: CASSFKLLFGPTDTQYF. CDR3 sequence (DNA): TGTGCCAGCAGCTTTAAGCTTTTATTTGGGCCCACAGATACGCAGTATTTT. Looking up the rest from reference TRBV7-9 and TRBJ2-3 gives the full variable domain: DTGVSQNPRHKITKRGQNVTFRCDPISEHNRLYWYRQTLGQGPEFLTYFQNEAQLEKSRLLSDRFSAERPKGSFSTLEIQRTEQGDSAMYLCASSFKLLFGPTDTQYFGPGTRLTVL.

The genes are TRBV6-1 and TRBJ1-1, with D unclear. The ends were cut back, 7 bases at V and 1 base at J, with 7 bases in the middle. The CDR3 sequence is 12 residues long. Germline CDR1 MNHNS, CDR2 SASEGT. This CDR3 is CASIKGNTEAFF. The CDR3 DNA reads TGTGCCAGCATAAAAGGGAACACTGAAGCTTTCTTT.